This is a list of T cell receptor beta chains from one sample in a study of cytotoxic CD8 clonotypes in ibrutinib-treated CLL. The method was immunoSEQ multiplex PCR; TCRdb's version includes in-frame clones alone and lacks a portion of them. The sample consists of about 140,000 clones, around 77% of them appearing once. Sequencing used PBMCs, obtained after 12 months of ibrutinib treatment. The receptors originated from a human donor with chronic lymphocytic leukemia. CDR3s include the opening cysteine and the closing phenylalanine or tryptophan. D genes are given only for firm matches.

V: TRBV4-1; D: TRBD1; J: TRBJ1-6; CDR3: CASSQPFGQGNNSPLHF
V: TRBV27; D: -; J: TRBJ2-7; CDR3: CASSFVGRADYEQYF
V: TRBV10-3; D: -; J: TRBJ1-2; CDR3: CAISGPSGSYGYTF
V: TRBV20-1; D: -; J: TRBJ1-1; CDR3: CSAGANTEAFF
V: TRBV9; D: TRBD2; J: TRBJ2-4; CDR3: CASSPVAGAVKNIQYF
V: TRBV28; D: -; J: TRBJ1-1; CDR3: CASSFLGGTEAFF
V: TRBV29-1; D: -; J: TRBJ1-2; CDR3: CSVYPHDELDYGYTF
V: TRBV5-1; D: -; J: TRBJ2-1; CDR3: CASSLDVQTNEQFF
V: TRBV19; D: -; J: TRBJ1-1; CDR3: CASSIVTRNTEAFF
V: TRBV18; D: -; J: TRBJ1-2; CDR3: CASSQRGVPTGYTF
V: TRBV4-1; D: TRBD1; J: TRBJ1-2; CDR3: CASSHLVRQGVDYGYTF
V: TRBV28; D: -; J: TRBJ1-4; CDR3: CASSKPGATNEKLFF
V: TRBV18; D: -; J: TRBJ1-6; CDR3: CASSPQGFNSPLHF
V: TRBV2; D: TRBD1; J: TRBJ1-5; CDR3: CASRTGTGGHQPQHF
V: TRBV28; D: TRBD2; J: TRBJ2-3; CDR3: CASSSSGRGDADTQYF
V: TRBV4-3; D: TRBD1; J: TRBJ1-2; CDR3: CASSPIYGTGGVYGYTF
V: TRBV27; D: -; J: TRBJ1-2; CDR3: CASSEWPNYGYTF
V: TRBV7-9; D: TRBD1; J: TRBJ1-1; CDR3: CASSLAPGGYTEAFF
V: TRBV5-1; D: -; J: TRBJ2-1; CDR3: CASSPFTSSNEQFF
V: TRBV4-2; D: -; J: TRBJ2-2; CDR3: CASSQTGTNTGELFF
V: TRBV29-1; D: TRBD1; J: TRBJ2-5; CDR3: CSVEAVTDRGQETQYF
V: TRBV5-8; D: -; J: TRBJ2-7; CDR3: CASSFVTTSGGGYEQYF
V: TRBV5-1; D: -; J: TRBJ1-2; CDR3: CASSLQGRAYGYTF
V: TRBV10-1; D: -; J: TRBJ2-6; CDR3: CASRIVSQVSAGANVLTF
V: TRBV11-2; D: -; J: TRBJ1-1; CDR3: CASSLPGVLNTEAFF
V: TRBV19; D: TRBD1; J: TRBJ1-5; CDR3: CASSLTGGNQPQHF
V: TRBV4-1; D: -; J: TRBJ2-5; CDR3: CASSRRLGQETQYF
V: TRBV4-3; D: -; J: TRBJ2-5; CDR3: CASSQDRGRGGETQYF
V: TRBV7-2; D: TRBD2; J: TRBJ2-5; CDR3: CASSLVTSRKETQYF
V: TRBV5-4; D: -; J: TRBJ2-6; CDR3: CASSSGGSGANVLTF
V: TRBV19; D: TRBD2; J: TRBJ2-7; CDR3: CASSPEGLAGPGWEQYF
V: TRBV4-3; D: TRBD2; J: TRBJ2-3; CDR3: CASSQGVGLAGDTQYF
V: TRBV9; D: -; J: TRBJ2-2; CDR3: CASSGGRNTGELFF
V: TRBV28; D: -; J: TRBJ2-7; CDR3: CASPVRGSYEQYF
V: TRBV27; D: TRBD1; J: TRBJ1-1; CDR3: CASSTRQGAGTEAFF
V: TRBV27; D: -; J: TRBJ2-1; CDR3: CASRQGASAYNEQFF
V: TRBV15; D: -; J: TRBJ2-3; CDR3: CATSRVFTDTQYF
V: TRBV19; D: -; J: TRBJ2-1; CDR3: CASSTDPGLHNEQFF
V: TRBV28; D: TRBD2; J: TRBJ2-7; CDR3: CASSSPGLAGSEQYF
V: TRBV7-2; D: -; J: TRBJ2-7; CDR3: CASSLGREQYF
V: TRBV6-5; D: -; J: TRBJ2-7; CDR3: CASLLADEQYF
V: TRBV7-2; D: TRBD2; J: TRBJ2-1; CDR3: CASSSGLAGGQVFYEQFF
V: TRBV28; D: -; J: TRBJ2-7; CDR3: CASRNQGWEQYF
V: TRBV27; D: TRBD1; J: TRBJ1-2; CDR3: CASSRRSEGAIYGYTF
V: TRBV6-5; D: -; J: TRBJ1-2; CDR3: CASSYRRTYGYTF
V: TRBV5-1; D: -; J: TRBJ1-4; CDR3: CASSLTSNEKLFF
V: TRBV7-9; D: -; J: TRBJ1-1; CDR3: CASSLGGARNTEAFF
V: TRBV7-2; D: -; J: TRBJ2-5; CDR3: CASSFRGRETQYF
V: TRBV16; D: TRBD1; J: TRBJ2-7; CDR3: CASSQLTGGDSYEQYF
V: TRBV2; D: -; J: TRBJ2-5; CDR3: CASSERETTMKYF
V: TRBV7-9; D: -; J: TRBJ2-7; CDR3: CASSLGDAPYF
V: TRBV9; D: -; J: TRBJ1-2; CDR3: CASSVGDNYGYTF
V: TRBV7-8; D: TRBD1; J: TRBJ1-6; CDR3: CASSSQAGGISPLHF
V: TRBV6-1; D: -; J: TRBJ1-2; CDR3: CASSERGGRPYGYTF
V: TRBV7-9; D: TRBD2; J: TRBJ2-5; CDR3: CASSLAVAGQETQYF